Below, 17 T cell receptor beta chains from the same sample are listed, as sequenced in a study of blood T cell repertoires in COVID-19. Assay used: immunoSEQ multiplex PCR; TCRdb lists only in-frame clones, some missing. The sample contains 250,000 to 300,000 clones, around four fifths of which appear only once. Sequencing input: peripheral blood. These receptors all come from a man aged 60 to 69 who had recovered from COVID-19.

The chain couples TRBV5-1 to TRBJ1-4, with 8 nucleotides matching TRBD1. V trimming: 4 bases; J trimming: 0 bases; junction bases outside the gene matches: 5. CDR3 length: 16 residues. Germline V lookup: CDR1 SGHRS, CDR2 YFSETQ. The CDR3: CASSDPGQATNEKLFF. DNA for the CDR3: TGCGCCAGCAGCGACCCGGGACAGGCAACTAATGAAAAACTGTTTTTT.

The rearrangement uses TRBV5-1 and TRBJ2-7, with D possibly TRBD2 on 5 matching bases. Trimming took off 4 bases at V and 0 bases at J, with 5 bases between the two ends. This CDR3 is 12 amino acids long. The germline CDR1 and CDR2 sequences are SGHRS and YFSETQ. The CDR3 DNA reads as TGCGCCAGCAGCCGGGACTCCTACGAGCAGTACTTC. It encodes CASSRDSYEQYF.

This clone was observed a handful of times. The chain couples TRBV20-1 to TRBJ2-1; 10 bases match TRBD2. CDR3 length: 16 amino acids. V lost 3 bases and J lost 7; bases outside the gene matches: 12. The germline gives CDR1 DFQATT, CDR2 SNEGSKA (reference sequence). The CDR3 sequence: CSASWASGGPLNEQFF. CDR3 bases: TGCAGTGCTAGTTGGGCTAGCGGGGGACCACTAAATGAGCAGTTCTTC.

The CDR3 spells CASTRQMPPYEQYF. In DNA form, the CDR3 reads TGTGCCAGCACGAGACAGATGCCCCCCTACGAGCAGTACTTC. The J gene is TRBJ2-7, the V gene TRBV6-5; perhaps TRBD1 as D (5 bases). There are 14 residues in the CDR3. Germline loops: CDR1 MNHEY, CDR2 SVGAGI. The germline V and J ends were trimmed by 7 bases and 2 bases, with 15 bases remaining between them.

The gene calls are TRBV6-1 and TRBJ2-5; D perhaps matches TRBD1 (5 bases). The CDR3 totals 15 residues. Trimming shortened V by 3 bases and J by 7 bases, and 18 bases separated the two germline ends. The V gene's germline CDR1 is MNHNS and CDR2 SASEGT. The CDR3 here is CASSEVRGPLGTQYF. For the CDR3, the DNA is TGTGCCAGCAGTGAGGTTAGGGGCCCTCTAGGGACCCAGTACTTC.

The chain is built from TRBV6-1 and TRBJ1-5; D not certain. This CDR3 spans 13 amino acids. CDR1 and CDR2 (germline): MNHNS, SASEGT. V was cut by 3 bases and J by 7 bases, with 10 bases left in between. CDR3 amino acids: CASSERVGQPQHF. The CDR3 DNA follows: TGTGCCAGCAGTGAGAGGGTTGGCCAGCCCCAGCATTTT.

The genes are TRBV6-4 and TRBJ2-1; TRBD2 agrees at 14 bases. The V gene's germline CDR1 is MRHNA and CDR2 SNTAGT. This CDR3 contains 14 residues. The trim removed 10 bases at V and 5 bases at J, leaving 4 bases unmatched. The DNA of the CDR3 is TGTGCCACCGGGGGACTAGCGGGAGACAATGAGCAGTTCTTC. Protein sequence: CATGGLAGDNEQFF.

The chain joins TRBV29-1 to TRBJ2-2, with TRBD1 identical over 7 bases. Germline-derived CDR1 and CDR2 are SQVTM and ANQGSEA. The V gene end was trimmed by 4 bases and the J gene end by 1 base; junction bases not matched to a gene: 3. This CDR3 region has 14 residues. The CDR3 loop is CSVGGQKNTGELFF. CDR3 sequence (DNA): TGCAGCGTTGGGGGACAGAAGAACACCGGGGAGCTGTTTTTT.

The chain joins TRBV7-9 to TRBJ1-3; 8 bases are shared with TRBD1. Germline assignment: CDR1 SEHNR and CDR2 FQNEAQ (reference sequence). V shed 4 bases, J shed 0 bases, and the junction held 11 bases outside the gene matches. This CDR3 contains 18 residues. The CDR3: CASSSRTGLNPSGNTIYF. The CDR3 DNA reads as TGTGCCAGCAGCTCTCGGACAGGGTTGAACCCCTCTGGAAACACCATATATTTT.

V gene TRBV11-1 combines with J gene TRBJ2-2; TRBD1 agrees at 8 bases. Trimming at V came to 3 bases and at J to 3 bases, leaving 6 bases not matched to a gene. The CDR3 is 16 amino acids. Germline V gives CDR1 SGHAT, CDR2 FQDESV (reference sequence). The CDR3 coding sequence is TGTGCCAGCAGCTTTGGACAGGGCGAGGACACCGGGGAGCTGTTTTTT. Its protein is CASSFGQGEDTGELFF.

This rearrangement joins TRBV27 to TRBJ2-7, with D maybe TRBD2 (6 bases). The CDR3 is made up of 16 amino acids. V was pared by 6 bases and J by 1 base, with 19 bases between. The germline gives CDR1 MNHEY, CDR2 SMNVEV (reference sequence). CDR3: CASSYLTVGGSYEQYF. The CDR3 coding sequence is TGTGCCAGCAGCTACCTGACAGTGGGAGGATCCTACGAGCAGTACTTC.

The chain carries TRBV6-5 and TRBJ2-3; a possible D gene is TRBD1 (5 bases). This CDR3 spans 12 amino acids. Germline lookup yields CDR1 MNHEY and CDR2 SVGAGI. V was clipped by 10 bases and J by 9 bases, with 17 bases between them. The CDR3, as DNA: TGTGCCACCTTAAGACAGTCTGGGACGCAGTATTTT. The encoded protein is CATLRQSGTQYF.

This clone has just one count. V is TRBV6-5 and J is TRBJ1-1; TRBD1 matches at 11 bases. The CDR3 runs to 14 residues. The germline V gene has CDR1 MNHEY and CDR2 SVGAGI. Losses at the gene ends were 6 bases for V and 8 bases for J; bases not matched to a gene: 8. CDR3 loop: CASRGPGQGGEAFF. The CDR3 region has the DNA TGTGCCAGCAGAGGCCCGGGACAGGGGGGGGAAGCTTTCTTT.

Only one count was recorded for this clone. The junction shows a germline mismatch at one end, possibly a read error. Other DNA variants within this sample encode the same CDR3. This sequence joins TRBV4-2 and TRBJ2-5; the match to TRBD2 covers 10 bases. The CDR3 consists of 17 residues. In germline, CDR1 is LGHNA, CDR2 YNFKEQ. CDR3 in amino acids: CASSQEGSGRGSETQYF. The CDR3 nucleotides are TGTGCCAGCAGCCAAGAGGGAAGCGGGAGGGGATCCGAGACCCAATACTTC.

The chain links TRBV20-1 to TRBJ2-3; 9 bases map to TRBD1. The germline gives CDR1 DFQATT, CDR2 SNEGSKA (reference sequence). V dropped 3 bases and J dropped 2; count of bases not matched to a gene: 9. This CDR3 region has 16 residues. CDR3 sequence (DNA): TGCAGTGCTAGTGGAGGACAGGGGTGGAACACAGATACGCAGTATTTT. This codes for CSASGGQGWNTDTQYF.

V and J are TRBV19 and TRBJ2-1, with 8 bases that match TRBD1. Trimming cost V 5 bases and J 14 bases; bases outside gene matches: 11. CDR1 and CDR2 (germline): LNHDA, SQIVND (reference sequence). The CDR3 extends over 13 amino acids. The CDR3: CASSPDRDSSEFF. In nucleotides, the CDR3 is TGTGCCAGTAGTCCGGACAGGGATTCGTCGGAGTTCTTC.

The chain carries TRBV5-1 and TRBJ1-1; 10 nucleotides line up with TRBD1. V shed 5 bases, J shed 4 bases, and the junction held 5 bases outside the gene matches. Germline values: CDR1 SGHRS, CDR2 YFSETQ. CDR3 size: 14 residues. CDR3 sequence (DNA): TGCGCCAGCAGACCGACAGGGGGCTTCACTGAAGCTTTCTTT. It encodes CASRPTGGFTEAFF.